Detailed here is one T cell receptor beta chain. This entry is derived from a study of blood T cell repertoires in COVID-19. Turning to the study itself: Samples came from the United States, Italy and Spain, spanning acute and convalescent COVID-19. The cDNA or gDNA used as material had been derived from T cells, B-cell-depleted T cells, or PBMCs.

In the authors' workflow: Using reference gene primer amplification, nucleated cell counts were estimated. Using immunoSEQ multiplex PCR, the repertoire was profiled, and TCRdb retains in-frame clones only, with some absent. V, J and clone size are taken as reported in that table, and D and trimming were inferred from the DNA itself. Here the sample spans some 150,000 clones, around nine tenths being singletons. Trimming took 3 bases from V and 4 from J, leaving 9 bases between them. This CDR3 comprises 13 residues. Germline V gives CDR1 SGHVS, CDR2 FNYEAQ. Sequenced sample: peripheral blood. The chain combines TRBV7-6 with TRBJ1-2; no clear D gene. This sequence originates from a woman aged 40-49 years with acute or convalescent COVID-19. The CDR3 DNA reads as TGTGCCAGCAGCTTCCAGGCCTCCTATGGCTACACCTTC. It encodes CASSFQASYGYTF.